Below are 26 T cell receptor beta chains sequenced from a single sample in a study of metastatic and nonmetastatic thyroid tumors. With MiXCR, TCRdb called clones anew from the PCR reads. The sample lists fewer than 15,000 clones, around 30% occurring once. Thyroid surgery was preceded by no treatment in any patient. The material sequenced was tumor tissue. These receptors all stem from a female donor with papillary thyroid cancer or a benign thyroid nodule (not recorded which). Some clones in this sample may be carry-over from other donors' samples.

Worth noting for this clone: The CDR3 ends on some other residue instead of the conserved phenylalanine or tryptophan, so this is likely a read error. The J gene is TRBJ2-1, the V gene TRBV20-1; no reliable D call. The CDR3 loop spans 12 amino acids. CDR1 and CDR2 (germline): DFQATT, SNEGSKA (reference sequence). V gave up 3 bases and J gave up 5 bases, with 8 bases separating them. CDR3 residues: CSASPTNNEQFL. CDR3 nucleotides: TGCAGTGCTAGTCCCACGAACAATGAGCAGTTCCTC.

This clone has at least ten counts. The chain carries TRBV9 and TRBJ1-3; D ambiguous. The CDR3 runs to 17 residues. CDR1 and CDR2 (germline): SGDLS, YYNGEE. V was cut by 0 bases and J by 0 bases, with 13 bases left in between. Here the CDR3 DNA reads TGTGCCAGCAGCGTAGCCATCGGGGAGAGCTCTGGAAACACCATATATTTT. Protein: CASSVAIGESSGNTIYF.

By sample share, this clone is medium-sized. CDR3 sequence: CASSLGGRGPTDTQYF. The CDR3 DNA reads as TGTGCCAGCAGCTTGGGGGGGAGGGGGCCGACAGATACGCAGTATTTT. This chain links TRBV5-8 with TRBJ2-3, with D possibly being TRBD1 or TRBD2 (7 bases each). Germline CDR1 and CDR2: SGHTS and YDEGEE. V lost 0 bases to trimming and J lost 3 bases, with 14 bases between them. This CDR3 has 16 residues.

This clone was counted between two and nine times. The gene calls are TRBV2 and TRBJ2-3, with D perhaps matching TRBD1 or TRBD2 (5 bases each). V lost 4 bases and J lost 4, with 12 bases in between. The CDR3 consists of 14 residues. Germline assignment: CDR1 SNHLY and CDR2 FYNNEI. The CDR3 loop reads CASSGREMADTQYF. The CDR3 DNA sequence: TGTGCCAGCAGTGGCAGGGAGATGGCAGATACGCAGTATTTT.

This clone has a handful of counts. The rearrangement uses TRBV6-1 and TRBJ1-6; D uncertain. Trimming pared 5 bases from V and 11 bases from J, leaving 13 bases between. The CDR3 consists of 13 residues. Germline CDR1 and CDR2: MNHNS and SASEGT. For the CDR3, the DNA is TGTGCCAGCAGTTCCGACGAGATGGCACCCCTCCACTTT. This gives the protein CASSSDEMAPLHF.

There are a few counts of this clone. The chain has TRBV24-1 and TRBJ1-1; a weak D match, TRBD1 (5 bases). The CDR3 is made up of 14 amino acids. Germline CDR1 reads KGHDR; CDR2 reads SFDVKD. Trimming shortened V by 9 bases and J by 5 bases, and 18 bases separated the two germline ends. CDR3 nucleotide sequence: TGTGCCACCCGCGGGTTTGGGTGGGGGACTGAAGCTTTCTTT. It yields the protein CATRGFGWGTEAFF.

By share of the sample, this clone is medium-sized. The V and J genes are TRBV30 and TRBJ1-2, with D possibly being TRBD1 (6 bases). Trimming left V 7 bases short and J 5 bases short, with 17 bases between. From germline, CDR1 is GTSNPN and CDR2 SVGIG (reference sequence). The CDR3 is 13 amino acids. The CDR3 region is CASKDSGIYGYTF. DNA for the CDR3: TGTGCCTCAAAGGACAGCGGAATTTATGGCTACACCTTC.

V and J are TRBV20-1 and TRBJ2-1; D ambiguous. CDR3 length: 11 amino acids. The V end was cut by 5 bases, the J end by 10 bases, with 12 bases between. Germline V gene sequence: CDR1 DFQATT, CDR2 SNEGSKA (reference sequence). The CDR3 DNA reads TGCAGTGCTGAAACTTACCGGGAGCAGTTCTTC. Protein product: CSAETYREQFF.

This clone showed up many times. V usage is TRBV7-8 and J usage is TRBJ2-2, with 12 bases lining up with TRBD1. The germline V gene has CDR1 SGHVS and CDR2 FQNEAQ. The CDR3 consists of 15 residues. J lost 6 bases, V lost 5 bases, and 4 bases had no gene match. CDR3 nucleotides: TGTGCCAGCAGCCTGGGACAGGGGGCAGCCGGGGAGCTGTTTTTT. It encodes CASSLGQGAAGELFF.

This clone came up many times. V is TRBV5-1 and J is TRBJ2-3; D is ambiguous. V was pared by 0 bases and J by 0 bases, with 8 bases between. The CDR3 covers 15 residues. Per the germline V gene, CDR1 is SGHRS and CDR2 is YFSETQ. The CDR3 protein is CASSLGPKSTDTQYF. CDR3 DNA: TGCGCCAGCAGCTTGGGCCCCAAGAGCACAGATACGCAGTATTTT.

This clone was picked up many times. The CDR3 DNA reads as TGTGCCAGCACCCCCGGGACCTGGGGAGATACGCAGTATTTT. Protein product: CASTPGTWGDTQYF. The chain combines TRBV6-1 with TRBJ2-3; either TRBD1 or TRBD2 may supply D (5 bases each). V was shortened by 7 bases and J by 5 bases, with 16 bases between the two germline ends. The CDR3 contains 14 residues. CDR1 MNHNS and CDR2 SASEGT come from the germline V gene.

Points on this clone: Relative to the germline gene, one junction end is altered; a read error may explain this. This sequence joins TRBV10-1 and TRBJ2-7; maybe TRBD1 (6 bases). The CDR3 is 14 residues long. The germline V gene has CDR1 WNHNN and CDR2 SYGVQD (reference sequence). The CDR3 sequence: CASSEAGVADDQYF. CDR3 coding DNA: TGCGCCAGCAGTGAGGCAGGGGTAGCCGACGATCAGTACTTC.

Here the CDR3 reads CSARALTSGSYNEQFF. The DNA of the CDR3 is TGCAGTGCTAGGGCCTTAACTAGCGGGTCATACAATGAGCAGTTCTTC. The chain is built from TRBV20-1 and TRBJ2-1, with TRBD2 matching 9 bases. Unmatched junction bases numbered 10, after V lost 3 bases and J lost 4 bases. The CDR3 contains 16 residues. CDR1 is DFQATT, CDR2 SNEGSKA, per germline (reference sequence).

This clone was recorded at least ten times. The gene calls are TRBV7-3 and TRBJ2-5, with 10 bases lining up with TRBD2. The germline CDR1 and CDR2 sequences are SGHTA and FQGTGA. This CDR3 has 15 amino acids. V was pared by 5 bases and J by 5 bases, with 8 bases of the junction left unmatched. Here the CDR3 reads CASSPSGRGGETQYF. CDR3 bases: TGTGCCAGCAGCCCGAGCGGGAGGGGTGGGGAGACCCAGTACTTC.

The chain uses TRBV11-2 and TRBJ1-1; no clear D. Trimming left V 6 bases short and J 1 base short, with 9 bases between. The CDR3 loop spans 13 amino acids. Germline CDR1 and CDR2: SGHAT and FQNNGV. DNA of the CDR3: TGTGCCAGCAGTCTACAAGCGAACACTGAAGCTTTCTTT. Amino acid sequence: CASSLQANTEAFF.

This clone is medium-sized by share. The chain couples TRBV6-1 to TRBJ2-2; D is unclear. Germline assignment: CDR1 MNHNS and CDR2 SASEGT. CDR3 length: 13 amino acids. V lost 6 bases, J lost 2 bases, and 7 bases lay in between. The CDR3 DNA follows: TGTGCCAGCAGGCCTGCAAACACCGGGGAGCTGTTTTTT. Translating it yields CASRPANTGELFF.

This clone was seen ten or more times. This chain joins TRBV29-1 and TRBJ2-7, with D possibly being TRBD1 or TRBD2 (7 bases each). Germline V gene data show CDR1 as SQVTM and CDR2 as ANQGSEA. The CDR3 sequence is 12 residues long. Trimming took off 5 bases at V and 6 bases at J, with 14 bases between the two ends. CDR3 protein: CSVQGGLREQYF. The CDR3 DNA is TGCAGCGTTCAGGGGGGGCTACGCGAGCAGTACTTC.

The rearrangement links TRBV2 to TRBJ1-5, with 7 bases identical to TRBD1. Germline CDR1 and CDR2: SNHLY and FYNNEI. The trim removed 4 bases at V and 6 bases at J, leaving 3 bases unmatched. CDR3 length: 13 amino acids. In DNA, the CDR3 is TGTGCCAGCAGTGGACAGGGAGGTCAGCCCCAGCATTTT. This sequence encodes CASSGQGGQPQHF.

The chain has TRBV20-1 and TRBJ2-5; tentative D call: TRBD2 (5 bases). CDR1 and CDR2 (germline): DFQATT, SNEGSKA (reference sequence). This CDR3 spans 13 amino acids. The V gene lost 5 bases and the J gene lost 7 bases, with 17 bases spanning the gap. The DNA for the CDR3 is TGCAGTGCTTATCCACTAGTCGGCGGGACCCAGTACTTC. This gives the protein CSAYPLVGGTQYF.

This clone was recorded at least ten times. The CDR3 DNA is TGTGCCAGCGGATCGTACCTGGCAGACGAGCAGTTCTTC. Translated: CASGSYLADEQFF. The chain is built from TRBV7-2 and TRBJ2-1; D ambiguous. Trimming took off 8 bases at V and 10 bases at J, with 18 bases between the two ends. Germline CDR1 is SGHTA and CDR2 is FQGNSA. The CDR3 runs to 13 residues.

V gene TRBV2 combines with J gene TRBJ2-2; 8 bases line up with TRBD1. With V trimmed by 7 bases and J by 7 bases, 8 bases remained unmatched. Germline-derived CDR1 and CDR2 are SNHLY and FYNNEI. This CDR3 is 14 amino acids long. CDR3 in amino acids: CASKGTGLGGELFF. The CDR3 DNA follows: TGTGCCAGCAAGGGGACAGGTTTGGGCGGGGAGCTGTTTTTT. Full variable domain (remainder filled in from reference TRBV2 and TRBJ2-2): EPEVTQTPSHQVTQMGQEVILRCVPISNHLYFYWYRQILGQKVEFLVSFYNNEISEKSEIFDDQFSVERPDGSNFTLKIRSTKLEDSAMYFCASKGTGLGGELFFGEGSRLTVL.

This clone has just one count. The identical CDR3 is also encoded by other nucleotide sequences in the sample. This rearrangement joins TRBV20-1 to TRBJ2-7; tentatively, D is TRBD1 (5 bases). The V gene's germline CDR1 is DFQATT and CDR2 SNEGSKA (reference sequence). The CDR3 sequence is 13 residues long. V lost 2 bases and J 7 bases, leaving 15 bases between the germline ends. CDR3 region: CSARRPRGWEQYF. CDR3 nucleotide sequence: TGCAGTGCTAGACGACCTAGGGGATGGGAGCAGTACTTC.

The rearrangement uses TRBV3-1 and TRBJ2-7; D remains ambiguous. The V gene lost 4 bases and the J gene lost 3 bases, with 7 bases spanning the gap. The V gene's germline CDR1 is LGHDT and CDR2 YNNKEL (reference sequence). CDR3 length equals 12 residues. CDR3 residues: CASSRFNYEQYF. CDR3 nucleotide sequence: TGTGCCAGCAGCCGCTTTAACTACGAGCAGTACTTC.

To note about this clone: One end of the junction varies from germline; a read error may be responsible. The CDR3 DNA follows: TGTGCCAGCAGCCTGAACCGAGGGGGCTACCAGCAGCACTTC. It codes for CASSLNRGGYQQHF. The V and J genes are TRBV7-2 and TRBJ2-7, with 7 positions matching TRBD1. CDR3 length: 14 amino acids. Germline assignment: CDR1 SGHTA and CDR2 FQGNSA.

The gene calls are TRBV7-2 and TRBJ2-1, with TRBD1 matching over 10 bases. V lost 0 bases and J lost 9; bases outside the gene matches: 11. The length of the CDR3 is 17 residues. Germline CDR1 reads SGHTA; CDR2 reads FQGNSA. This chain's CDR3 is CASSLAVPGQGTGEQFF. The CDR3 bases are TGTGCCAGCAGCTTAGCTGTTCCGGGACAGGGGACCGGTGAGCAGTTCTTC.

Comments on this clone: One base away lies a much larger clone, so this may be a sequencing read error. This chain joins TRBV7-8 and TRBJ2-1; 9 bases match TRBD1. J was trimmed by 10 bases and V by 3 bases; bases with no gene match: 4. Germline V gives CDR1 SGHVS, CDR2 FQNEAQ. The CDR3 extends over 13 amino acids. This CDR3 is CASSFDRGVEQFF. For the CDR3, the DNA is TGTGCCAGCAGCTTCGACAGGGGGGTCGAGCAGTTCTTC.